This is a list of T cell receptor beta chains from one sample in a study of a mutant IDH1 vaccine in newly diagnosed glioma. Sequenced by immunoSEQ multiplex PCR; TCRdb stores in-frame clones only, minus some. Of tens of thousands of clones listed, 70% are singletons. For these receptors, no antigen is known. The input for sequencing was peripheral blood mononuclear cells (PBMCs), taken from a glioma patient whose treatment included an IDH1 peptide vaccine. The source is a man in his late teens or twenties with glioma. Some clones in this sample may be carry-over from other donors' samples. Each CDR3 is given with its conserved first and last residue. The D gene is left open where the match is weak. Size is omitted from some rows. Given values are once, few, many or a class for expanded clones.

J | D | V | size | CDR3 | DNA
TRBJ1-1 | TRBD1 | TRBV27 | . | CASSLTGGRYTEAFF | TGTGCCAGCAGTCTTACAGGGGGCAGGTACACTGAAGCTTTCTTT
TRBJ2-2 | . | TRBV19 | . | CASSIVGHGELFF | TGTGCCAGTAGTATTGTAGGGCACGGGGAGCTGTTTTTT
TRBJ2-7 | . | TRBV4-2 | once | CASSQGGMDSSHEQYF | TGTGCCAGCAGCCAAGGGGGGATGGACAGCTCCCACGAGCAGTACTTC
TRBJ2-7 | TRBD1 | TRBV7-2 | . | CASSFAPQGADEQYF | TGTGCCAGCAGCTTCGCCCCACAGGGGGCCGACGAGCAGTACTTC
TRBJ2-7 | . | TRBV7-9 | . | CASSLAGAPAYEQYF | TGTGCCAGCAGCTTAGCGGGAGCACCGGCCTACGAGCAGTACTTC
TRBJ2-5 | TRBD2 | TRBV18 | . | CASSPLGLAGVEEKTQYF | TGTGCCAGCTCACCACTGGGACTAGCGGGAGTGGAAGAAAAGACCCAGTACTTC
TRBJ2-7 | TRBD1 | TRBV19 | . | CASSIYAGQADYEQYF | TGTGCCAGTAGTATATATGCGGGACAGGCTGATTACGAGCAGTACTTC
TRBJ1-4 | . | TRBV30 | . | CAWSPHAGVIEKLFF | TGTGCCTGGAGTCCACACGCAGGGGTGATTGAAAAACTGTTTTTT
TRBJ2-7 | . | TRBV29-1 | . | CSVATGLGEQYF | TGCAGCGTTGCTACGGGACTGGGGGAGCAGTACTTC
TRBJ1-6 | . | TRBV5-6 | few | CASSTDSGSPLHF | TGTGCCAGCAGCACGGACAGTGGCTCTCCCCTCCACTTT
TRBJ1-1 | . | TRBV12-5 | few | CASGLGGDTEAFF | TGTGCTAGTGGTTTAGGAGGTGACACTGAAGCTTTCTTT
TRBJ1-1 | TRBD1 | TRBV9 | . | CASSPGQGMNTEAFF | TGTGCCAGCAGCCCGGGACAGGGGATGAACACTGAAGCTTTCTTT
TRBJ1-2 | TRBD1 | TRBV10-3 | . | CAIRTGGSSGYTF | TGTGCCATCAGAACAGGGGGGAGTAGTGGCTACACCTTC
TRBJ1-5 | . | TRBV10-3 | . | CAISEIRQGNQPQHF | TGTGCCATCAGTGAGATACGACAGGGCAATCAGCCCCAGCATTTT
TRBJ2-7 | . | TRBV9 | . | CASSVGGSSYEQYF | TGTGCCAGCAGCGTAGGTGGGAGTTCCTACGAGCAGTACTTC
TRBJ1-5 | . | TRBV5-6 | . | CASSMRQIASNQPQHF | TGTGCCAGCAGCATGCGACAGATCGCCAGCAATCAGCCCCAGCATTTT
TRBJ1-2 | . | TRBV10-2 | . | CASSVTAYLAGYTF | TGCGCCAGCAGTGTTACAGCATACCTCGCCGGCTACACCTTC
TRBJ1-1 | . | TRBV18 | . | CASSPLVGGAGDEAFF | TGTGCCAGCTCACCCCTAGTTGGGGGGGCCGGGGATGAAGCTTTCTTT
TRBJ2-7 | TRBD1 | TRBV19 | few | CASRARTGRYEQYF | TGTGCCAGTAGGGCCCGGACAGGGCGGTACGAGCAGTACTTC
TRBJ2-7 | TRBD2 | TRBV27 | . | CASSLRGWASGKLHEQYF | TGTGCCAGCAGTTTACGCGGCTGGGCTAGCGGGAAATTACACGAGCAGTACTTC
TRBJ1-4 | . | TRBV25-1 | few | CASSVGSGTTNEKLFF | TGTGCCAGCAGTGTAGGATCGGGAACAACTAATGAAAAACTGTTTTTT
TRBJ1-1 | . | TRBV7-2 | . | CASSLVVGVQNTEAFF | TGTGCCAGCAGCTTAGTGGTAGGGGTACAGAACACTGAAGCTTTCTTT